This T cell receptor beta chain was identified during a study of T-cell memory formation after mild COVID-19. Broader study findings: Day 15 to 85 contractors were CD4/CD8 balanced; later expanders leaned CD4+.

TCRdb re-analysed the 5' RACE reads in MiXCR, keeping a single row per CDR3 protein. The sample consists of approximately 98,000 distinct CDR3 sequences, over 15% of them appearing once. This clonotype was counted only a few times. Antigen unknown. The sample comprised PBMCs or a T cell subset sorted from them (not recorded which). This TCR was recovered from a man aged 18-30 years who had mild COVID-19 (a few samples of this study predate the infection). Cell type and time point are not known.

DNA for the CDR3: TGTGCCAGCAGATTGTCCGGGACTAGCCAAGAGACCCAGTACTTC. Protein: CASRLSGTSQETQYF. The chain joins TRBV6-5 to TRBJ2-5; 8 nucleotides line up with TRBD2. Germline CDR1 reads MNHEY; CDR2 reads SVGAGI. The length of the CDR3 is 15 residues. With V trimmed by 6 bases and J by 1 base, 7 bases remained unmatched.